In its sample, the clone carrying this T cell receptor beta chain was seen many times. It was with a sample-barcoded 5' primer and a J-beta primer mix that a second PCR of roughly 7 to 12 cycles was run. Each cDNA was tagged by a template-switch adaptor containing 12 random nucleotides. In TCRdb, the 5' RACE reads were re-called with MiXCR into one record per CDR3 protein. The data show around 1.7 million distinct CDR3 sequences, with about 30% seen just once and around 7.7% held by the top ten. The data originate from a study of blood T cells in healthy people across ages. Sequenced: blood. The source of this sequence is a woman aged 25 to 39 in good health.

The CDR3 here is CASSFSVVGQGYNEQFF. CDR3 DNA sequence: TGCGCCAGCAGCTTTAGTGTTGTAGGACAGGGGTACAATGAGCAGTTCTTC. The chain employs TRBV5-1 and TRBJ2-1; 9 bases align to TRBD1. The J segment lost 4 bases and the V segment lost 2 bases, leaving 10 bases of the junction unmatched. The CDR3 runs to 17 residues. CDR1 is SGHRS and CDR2 is YFSETQ in the germline V gene.